This TCR beta chain was identified during a study of T cells in women clearing cervical HPV infection. As concerns this clone: The read comes to an end 3 residues before the CDR3 does, leaving the germline J gene to fill in the end.

The germline CDR1 and CDR2 sequences are SGHTA and FQGNSA. The CDR3 consists of 18 residues. The V end lost 0 bases, the J end lost 6 bases, and 22 bases lay between the germline ends. Some clones are missing from TCRdb's copy, which holds only in-frame ones; the method was immunoSEQ multiplex PCR. The sample data list 25,000 to 35,000 clones. J is TRBJ2-3 and V is TRBV7-2; maybe TRBD2 (6 bases). This receptor was taken from a woman between 18 and 70 years old with a cervical HPV16 infection that either progressed to CIN3+ or cleared (not recorded which). The sample comprised blood buffy coat. The CDR3 is CASSLAWGTSGKWDTQYF. CDR3 DNA, as far as it was read: TGTGCCAGCAGCTTAGCGTGGGGGACTTCAGGGAAATGGGATACG.